This T cell receptor (beta chain) was profiled in a study of blood T cell repertoires in COVID-19. Trimming cost V 4 bases and J 0 bases, with 10 bases left between them. The CDR3 has 14 residues. Germline V gene lookup returns CDR1 GTSNPN and CDR2 SVGIG (reference sequence). In the original processing: Amplification of reference gene primers provided the estimated nucleated cell counts. Clones were sequenced by immunoSEQ multiplex PCR, and TCRdb holds only the in-frame ones, with some missing. That table is the source of V, J and clone size, and D and trimming were worked out from the DNA. The data hold approximately 300,000 clones, with 65% to 85% observed a single time. Seattle's enrolled individuals joined amid active infection and were then monitored longitudinally.

The chain links TRBV30 to TRBJ2-4; possible D gene TRBD2, 5 bases. The source is a person aged 70 to 85 with COVID-19, enrolled during active disease. The sample consisted of peripheral blood. The CDR3 region has the DNA TGTGCCTGGAATATTGGACTAGCCAAAAACATTCAGTACTTC. Amino acids: CAWNIGLAKNIQYF. The entire variable domain, with the rest obtained from reference TRBV30 and TRBJ2-4, is as follows: SQTIHQWPATLVQPVGSPLSLECTVEGTSNPNLYWYRQAAGRGLQLLFYSVGIGQISSEVPQNLSASRPQDRQFILSSKKLLLSDSGFYLCAWNIGLAKNIQYFGAGTRLSVL.